This TCR beta chain was sequenced in a study of CD8 T cells in Susac syndrome. The CDR3 is 11 residues long. Germline loops: CDR1 LNHDA, CDR2 SQIVND (reference sequence). V lost 3 bases, J lost 3 bases, and 2 bases lay in between. An input of about 0.45 to 1 ug of RNA was subjected to reverse transcription using random hexamers. The immunoSEQ assay covered 54 Vbeta and 13 Jbeta segments for CDR3. MiXCR, run by TCRdb on the immunoSEQ multiplex PCR reads, gives a single entry per CDR3 protein. Of approximately 220,000 distinct CDR3 sequences detected, approximately 95% appear once; the ten largest clones hold 0.082%. Sequencing of TCR beta was carried out in blood CD8+ and CD4+ T cells. TEMRA cells were FACS-enriched, and CD8+ and CD4+ T cells were isolated negatively.

V gene TRBV19 combines with J gene TRBJ1-1, with D unresolved. Sequenced material: CD4+ T cells from PBMCs. The TCR was taken from a human donor with multiple sclerosis. In DNA form, the CDR3 reads TGTGCCAGTAGTATGCACACTGAAGCTTTCTTT. Its protein product is CASSMHTEAFF.